A selection of T cell receptor beta chains follows, all from one sample in a study of technical replicates of blood from several donors. Using immunoSEQ multiplex PCR, the repertoire was profiled, and TCRdb retains in-frame clones only, with some absent. Altogether roughly 100,000 clones are present, 96% being singletons, with the ten largest covering 0.2% to 0.25%. Material for sequencing was T cells isolated from PBMCs. The receptors derive from a human donor in good health. Each CDR3 is given with its conserved first and last residue. A D gene is named only where the DNA matches it firmly. Size tells how often a clone was seen (once, few, many) or the class of an expanded clone, and some rows leave it out.

J: TRBJ1-2
size: NA
length: 17
D: NA
V: TRBV21-1
DNA: TGTGCCAGCAGCAAATGCCCCGGGGGACAGGGCGCGTGTGGCTACACCTTC
CDR3: CASSKCPGGQGACGYTF

J: TRBJ2-7
size: NA
length: 18
D: TRBD1
V: TRBV5-5
DNA: TGTGCCAGTCTGACAGGGGGCGTTTTAAGGGACGGGAGCCACGAGCAGTACTTC
CDR3: CASLTGGVLRDGSHEQYF

J: TRBJ2-7
size: NA
length: 16
D: NA
V: TRBV7-9
DNA: TGTGCCAGCAGCTTAACTAGCACATTGAGCTCCTACGAGCAGTACTTC
CDR3: CASSLTSTLSSYEQYF

J: TRBJ1-4
size: NA
length: 15
D: NA
V: TRBV6-5
DNA: TGTGCCAGCAGTTACGGACTTGCAACTAATGAAAAACTGTTTTTT
CDR3: CASSYGLATNEKLFF

J: TRBJ2-3
size: once
length: 15
D: TRBD2
V: TRBV29-1
DNA: TGCAGCGTCAATGAGGTGGGGGGGTTCAAGAATACGCAGTATTTT
CDR3: CSVNEVGGFKNTQYF

J: TRBJ2-5
size: NA
length: 21
D: TRBD2
V: TRBV19
DNA: TGTGCCAGTAGTACAAAACCCCTAGCGGGGGGAAGCACACTACCTCTGAGGACCCAGTACTTC
CDR3: CASSTKPLAGGSTLPLRTQYF

J: TRBJ2-5
size: NA
length: 14
D: NA
V: TRBV28
DNA: TGTGCCAGCAGTTTAGGGGGGGCTCTAAAGACCCAGTACTTC
CDR3: CASSLGGALKTQYF

J: TRBJ1-4
size: NA
length: 18
D: TRBD1
V: TRBV5-1
DNA: TGCGCCAGCAGCTTCTACCCCCCTAACAGGGGTCAAAGTGAAAAACTGTTTTTT
CDR3: CASSFYPPNRGQSEKLFF

J: TRBJ2-1
size: NA
length: 15
D: TRBD2
V: TRBV28
DNA: TGTGCCAGCAGATTTAGCGGGACGAGGGGCAATGAGCAGTTCTTC
CDR3: CASRFSGTRGNEQFF

J: TRBJ1-5
size: NA
length: 13
D: NA
V: TRBV10-1
DNA: TGCGCCAGCAGTCCAGGGTTCCACCAGCCCCAGCATTTT
CDR3: CASSPGFHQPQHF

J: TRBJ2-7
size: NA
length: 15
D: TRBD1
V: TRBV27
DNA: TGTGCCAGCAGCACGATTCCCGGGACAGGGCGTGAGCAGTACTTC
CDR3: CASSTIPGTGREQYF

J: TRBJ2-3
size: NA
length: 14
D: TRBD2
V: TRBV9
DNA: TGTGCCAGCAGCTGGGGGGGAAGCACAGATACGCAGTATTTT
CDR3: CASSWGGSTDTQYF

J: TRBJ1-3
size: NA
length: 18
D: NA
V: TRBV5-5
DNA: TGTGCCAGCAGCTTGTCCCAGGCGTTTAAATACTCTGGAAACACCATATATTTT
CDR3: CASSLSQAFKYSGNTIYF

J: TRBJ2-2
size: NA
length: 16
D: TRBD2
V: TRBV5-1
DNA: TGCGCCAGCAGCTTGGTCCTAGCGGGGGACACCGGGGAGCTGTTTTTT
CDR3: CASSLVLAGDTGELFF

J: TRBJ2-7
size: NA
length: 17
D: TRBD1
V: TRBV4-2
DNA: TGTGCCAGCAGCCGAACATCTGCGGGACAGGGGACCTACGAGCAGTACTTC
CDR3: CASSRTSAGQGTYEQYF

J: TRBJ1-4
size: NA
length: 16
D: TRBD1
V: TRBV30
DNA: TGTGCCTGGACCCTATGGGGACAGGGGATAAATGAAAAACTGTTTTTT
CDR3: CAWTLWGQGINEKLFF

J: TRBJ1-1
size: NA
length: 18
D: NA
V: TRBV23-1
DNA: TGCGCCAGCAACGGAGAGATGAGAATTCAGGATCCAGGGAAAGGAGCTTTCTTT
CDR3: CASNGEMRIQDPGKGAFF

J: TRBJ2-1
size: NA
length: 15
D: TRBD2
V: TRBV27
DNA: TGTGCCAGCAGACCTGGACTAGCAGCTTACAATGAGCAGTTCTTC
CDR3: CASRPGLAAYNEQFF

J: TRBJ1-1
size: NA
length: 13
D: TRBD1
V: TRBV13
DNA: TGTGCCAGCAGCTTAGAGGACAGGACTGAAGCTTTCTTT
CDR3: CASSLEDRTEAFF

J: TRBJ1-4
size: NA
length: 13
D: TRBD1
V: TRBV30
DNA: TGTGCCTGGAGCACCGGACAGGTTGAAAAACTGTTTTTT
CDR3: CAWSTGQVEKLFF

J: TRBJ1-1
size: NA
length: 15
D: NA
V: TRBV9
DNA: TGTGCCAGCAGCCTAACTACAGGGAAGAACACTGAAGCTTTCTTT
CDR3: CASSLTTGKNTEAFF

J: TRBJ1-2
size: NA
length: 12
D: NA
V: TRBV19
DNA: TGTGCCAGTAGTATAGCCATCCATGGCTACACCTTC
CDR3: CASSIAIHGYTF

J: TRBJ2-1
size: once
length: 16
D: NA
V: TRBV5-1
DNA: TGCGCCAGCACCGAGGGGGGGAGGGTCTCCTACAATGAGCAGTTCTTC
CDR3: CASTEGGRVSYNEQFF

J: TRBJ2-1
size: NA
length: 14
D: TRBD2
V: TRBV28
DNA: TGTGCCAGCAGTCTCCACCTAGCGGGAGTAAGGCAGTTCTTC
CDR3: CASSLHLAGVRQFF

J: TRBJ2-3
size: NA
length: 15
D: NA
V: TRBV14
DNA: TGTGCCAGCAGCCAAAGAGTAATCAGCACAGATACGCAGTATTTT
CDR3: CASSQRVISTDTQYF

J: TRBJ2-6
size: NA
length: 16
D: NA
V: TRBV5-8
DNA: TGTGCCAGCAGCTTGGGAAGAGTCTCTGGGGCCAACGTCCTGACTTTC
CDR3: CASSLGRVSGANVLTF

J: TRBJ2-7
size: NA
length: 14
D: NA
V: TRBV5-1
DNA: TGCGCCAGCAGCTTAGGGACTCGAAACTACGAGCAGTACTTC
CDR3: CASSLGTRNYEQYF

J: TRBJ2-2
size: once
length: 15
D: TRBD2
V: TRBV6-6
DNA: TGTGCCAGCTCCGGGACTACCTCCAACACCGGGGAGCTGTTTTTT
CDR3: CASSGTTSNTGELFF

J: TRBJ2-5
size: NA
length: 15
D: NA
V: TRBV4-1
DNA: TGCGCCAGCAGCCGAAACAGGGAAGTCCAAGAGACCCAGTACTTC
CDR3: CASSRNREVQETQYF

J: TRBJ2-7
size: NA
length: 14
D: NA
V: TRBV4-1
DNA: TGCGCCAGCAGCCAAGATCCAGGAACCTACGAGCAGTACTTC
CDR3: CASSQDPGTYEQYF

J: TRBJ1-4
size: NA
length: 15
D: NA
V: TRBV5-8
DNA: TGTGCCAGCAGCCGTTCAGGTGCGAAGAATGAAAAACTGTTTTTT
CDR3: CASSRSGAKNEKLFF

J: TRBJ2-1
size: NA
length: 15
D: TRBD2
V: TRBV7-9
DNA: TGTGCCAGCATCCTATCGGGGGGGCCGTACAATGAGCAGTTCTTC
CDR3: CASILSGGPYNEQFF

J: TRBJ2-7
size: NA
length: 13
D: NA
V: TRBV4-1
DNA: TGCGCCAGCAGCCAAGGGACTGTTTACGAGCAGTACTTC
CDR3: CASSQGTVYEQYF

J: TRBJ1-2
size: NA
length: 13
D: TRBD1
V: TRBV7-8
DNA: TGTGCCAGCAGCGCCGACAGGGGTGGAGGCTACACCTTC
CDR3: CASSADRGGGYTF

J: TRBJ1-5
size: once
length: 14
D: TRBD1
V: TRBV6-1
DNA: TGTGCCAGCAGTGATCAGGGGGCGAATCAGCCCCAGCATTTT
CDR3: CASSDQGANQPQHF

J: TRBJ2-7
size: NA
length: 13
D: NA
V: TRBV14
DNA: TGTGCCAGCAGCCCGGGGGTTTCCTACGAGCAGTACTTC
CDR3: CASSPGVSYEQYF

J: TRBJ2-7
size: NA
length: 13
D: NA
V: TRBV6-5
DNA: TGTGCCAGCAGTTACTCGAGGCTCCACGAGCAGTACTTC
CDR3: CASSYSRLHEQYF

J: TRBJ2-1
size: NA
length: 16
D: NA
V: TRBV7-9
DNA: TGTGCCAGCAGCCCAGCAGGAGGCCAGACCTACAATGAGCAGTTCTTC
CDR3: CASSPAGGQTYNEQFF

J: TRBJ1-1
size: NA
length: 14
D: NA
V: TRBV11-3
DNA: TGTGCCAGCAGCTTAGCCACAGTGAACACTGAAGCTTTCTTT
CDR3: CASSLATVNTEAFF

J: TRBJ2-2
size: NA
length: 15
D: TRBD2
V: TRBV13
DNA: TGTGCCACCCAAATGCTAGCGGGGGGTTCCGGGGAGCTGTTTTTT
CDR3: CATQMLAGGSGELFF

J: TRBJ1-1
size: NA
length: 14
D: NA
V: TRBV30
DNA: TGTGCCTGGAGTGGTCCGGAGCGGGGGCTTATGGCTTTCTTT
CDR3: CAWSGPERGLMAFF

J: TRBJ2-7
size: NA
length: 14
D: TRBD1
V: TRBV28
DNA: TGTGCCAGCAGCTCGACAGGGAAAAGAAACGAGCAGTACTTC
CDR3: CASSSTGKRNEQYF